The 5 T cell receptor beta chains reported below all come from one sample, sequenced in a study of blood T cell repertoires in COVID-19 (TCRdb year 2020). Library preparation was by the immunoSEQ multiplex PCR assay. As stored in TCRdb, this immuneACCESS dataset retains in-frame rearrangements with V and J assigned. A fraction of the clones does not appear; measured against another copy, unresolved V genes explain less than half of the discrepancy, and the remainder lacks a known reason. Counted in this sample were fewer than 350,000 clones; around four fifths of them appeared once. The ten most abundant clones make up 4.1% of the sample. The source material was peripheral blood. The receptors shown here come from a woman aged 50 to 60 with active or convalescent COVID-19.

This chain links TRBV2 with TRBJ2-6, with TRBD1 matching 11 bases. The CDR3 totals 17 residues. The ends lost 4 bases at V and 0 bases at J; junction bases unmatched: 2. The germline CDR1 and CDR2 sequences are SNHLY and FYNNEI. In DNA form, the CDR3 reads TGTGCCAGCAGTGCCGGGACAGGGGGCTCTGGGGCCAACGTCCTGACTTTC. The encoded protein is CASSAGTGGSGANVLTF.

The chain combines TRBV10-3 with TRBJ2-3; TRBD1 is a possible D gene (6 bases). Germline V gene lookup returns CDR1 ENHRY and CDR2 SYGVKD. CDR3 size: 15 residues. Trimming shortened V by 0 bases and J by 0 bases, and 7 bases separated the two germline ends. CDR3 residues: CAISESTGSTDTQYF. CDR3 sequence (DNA): TGTGCCATCAGTGAGTCTACAGGGAGCACAGATACGCAGTATTTT.

The chain combines TRBV18 with TRBJ2-1; D unclear. This CDR3 comprises 15 residues. Germline-derived CDR1 and CDR2 are KGHSH and LQKENI. V lost 3 bases and J 5 bases, leaving 14 bases between the germline ends. CDR3: CASSPNLPRDNEQFF. The CDR3 coding sequence is TGTGCCAGCTCACCCAACCTCCCTCGGGACAATGAGCAGTTCTTC.

The V call is TRBV11-2, the J call TRBJ1-3; D gene uncertain. Trimming stripped 3 bases from V and 0 bases from J, with 9 bases between. Per germline, CDR1 SGHAT and CDR2 FQNNGV. The CDR3 is 15 residues long. Here the CDR3 DNA reads TGTGCCAGCAGCTTGGGCACGAGCTCTGGAAACACCATATATTTT. Its protein is CASSLGTSSGNTIYF.

The gene calls are TRBV5-4 and TRBJ1-1; 8 nucleotides match TRBD1. CDR3 length equals 16 residues. CDR1 and CDR2 from the germline V gene are SGHNT and YYREEE (reference sequence). V lost 4 bases and J lost 1; bases outside the gene matches: 9. Here the CDR3 reads CASSMRQGPGNTEAFF. CDR3 nucleotides: TGTGCCAGCAGCATGCGACAGGGGCCGGGGAACACTGAAGCTTTCTTT. Drawing the rest from reference TRBV5-4 and TRBJ1-1, the complete variable domain is ETGVTQSPTHLIKTRGQQVTLRCSSQSGHNTVSWYQQALGQGPQFIFQYYREEENGRGNFPPRFSGLQFPNYSSELNVNALELDDSALYLCASSMRQGPGNTEAFFGQGTRLTVV.